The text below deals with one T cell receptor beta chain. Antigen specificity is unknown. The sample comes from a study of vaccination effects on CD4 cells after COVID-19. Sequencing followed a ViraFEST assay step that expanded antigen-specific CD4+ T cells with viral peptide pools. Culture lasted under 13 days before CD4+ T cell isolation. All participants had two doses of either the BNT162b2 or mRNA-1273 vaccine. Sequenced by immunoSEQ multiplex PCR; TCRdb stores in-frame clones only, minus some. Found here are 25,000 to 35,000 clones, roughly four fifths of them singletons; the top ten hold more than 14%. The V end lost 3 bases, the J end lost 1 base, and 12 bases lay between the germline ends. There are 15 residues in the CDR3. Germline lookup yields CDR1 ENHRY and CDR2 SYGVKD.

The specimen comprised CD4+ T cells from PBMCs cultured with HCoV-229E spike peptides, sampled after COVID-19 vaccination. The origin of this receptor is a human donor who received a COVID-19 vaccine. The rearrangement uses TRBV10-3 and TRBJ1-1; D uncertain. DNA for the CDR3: TGTGCCATCAGTGACCGGGGTTTGCCGAACACTGAAGCTTTCTTT. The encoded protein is CAISDRGLPNTEAFF.